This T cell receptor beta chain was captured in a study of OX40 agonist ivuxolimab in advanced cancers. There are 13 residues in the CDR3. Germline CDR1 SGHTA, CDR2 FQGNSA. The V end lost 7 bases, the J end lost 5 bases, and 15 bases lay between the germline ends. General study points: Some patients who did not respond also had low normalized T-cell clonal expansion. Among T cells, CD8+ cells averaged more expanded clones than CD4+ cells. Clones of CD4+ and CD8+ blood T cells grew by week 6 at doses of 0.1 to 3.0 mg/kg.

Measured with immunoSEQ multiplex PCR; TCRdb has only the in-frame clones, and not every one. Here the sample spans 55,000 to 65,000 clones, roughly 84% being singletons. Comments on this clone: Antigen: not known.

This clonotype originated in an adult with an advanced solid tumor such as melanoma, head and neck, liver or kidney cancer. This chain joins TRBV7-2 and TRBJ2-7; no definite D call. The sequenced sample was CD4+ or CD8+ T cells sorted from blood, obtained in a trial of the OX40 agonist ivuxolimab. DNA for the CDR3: TGTGCCAGCAAAGGGCTTAGAAGACACGAGCAGTACTTC. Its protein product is CASKGLRRHEQYF.